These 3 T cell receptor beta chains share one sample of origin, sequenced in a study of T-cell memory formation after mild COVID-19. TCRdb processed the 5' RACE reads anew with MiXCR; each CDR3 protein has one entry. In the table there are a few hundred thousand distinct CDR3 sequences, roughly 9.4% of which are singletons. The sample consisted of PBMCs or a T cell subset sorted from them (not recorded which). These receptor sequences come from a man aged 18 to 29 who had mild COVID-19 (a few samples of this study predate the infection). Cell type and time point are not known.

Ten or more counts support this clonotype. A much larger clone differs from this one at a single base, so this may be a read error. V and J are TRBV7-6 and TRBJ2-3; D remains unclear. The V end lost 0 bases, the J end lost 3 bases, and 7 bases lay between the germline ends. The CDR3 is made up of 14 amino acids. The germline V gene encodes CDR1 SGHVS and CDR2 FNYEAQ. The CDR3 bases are TGTGCCAGCAGCTTAGCGGTGGGGACAGATACGCAGTATTTT. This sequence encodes CASSLAVGTDTQYF. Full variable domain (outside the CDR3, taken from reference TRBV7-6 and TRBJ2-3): GAGVSQSPRYKVTKRGQDVALRCDPISGHVSLYWYRQALGQGPEFLTYFNYEAQQDKSGLPNDRFSAERPEGSISTLTIQRTEQRDSAMYRCASSLAVGTDTQYFGPGTRLTVL.

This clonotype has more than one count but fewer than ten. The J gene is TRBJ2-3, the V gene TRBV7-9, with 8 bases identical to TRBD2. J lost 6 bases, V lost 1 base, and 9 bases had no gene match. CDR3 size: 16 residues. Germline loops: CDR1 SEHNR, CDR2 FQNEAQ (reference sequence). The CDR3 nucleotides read TGTGCCAGCAGCTTAGTTCCAGCGGGGGCGTCTGATACGCAGTATTTT. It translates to CASSLVPAGASDTQYF.

In DNA, the CDR3 is TGTGCCAGCAGAACCGAGCTGGACACCGGGGAGCTGTTTTTT. It codes for CASRTELDTGELFF. The rearrangement joins TRBV2 to TRBJ2-2; D is uncertain. Between the trimmed V and J ends, which lost 6 bases and 3 bases, there was a span of 11 bases. The CDR3 runs to 14 residues. Germline CDR1 SNHLY, CDR2 FYNNEI.